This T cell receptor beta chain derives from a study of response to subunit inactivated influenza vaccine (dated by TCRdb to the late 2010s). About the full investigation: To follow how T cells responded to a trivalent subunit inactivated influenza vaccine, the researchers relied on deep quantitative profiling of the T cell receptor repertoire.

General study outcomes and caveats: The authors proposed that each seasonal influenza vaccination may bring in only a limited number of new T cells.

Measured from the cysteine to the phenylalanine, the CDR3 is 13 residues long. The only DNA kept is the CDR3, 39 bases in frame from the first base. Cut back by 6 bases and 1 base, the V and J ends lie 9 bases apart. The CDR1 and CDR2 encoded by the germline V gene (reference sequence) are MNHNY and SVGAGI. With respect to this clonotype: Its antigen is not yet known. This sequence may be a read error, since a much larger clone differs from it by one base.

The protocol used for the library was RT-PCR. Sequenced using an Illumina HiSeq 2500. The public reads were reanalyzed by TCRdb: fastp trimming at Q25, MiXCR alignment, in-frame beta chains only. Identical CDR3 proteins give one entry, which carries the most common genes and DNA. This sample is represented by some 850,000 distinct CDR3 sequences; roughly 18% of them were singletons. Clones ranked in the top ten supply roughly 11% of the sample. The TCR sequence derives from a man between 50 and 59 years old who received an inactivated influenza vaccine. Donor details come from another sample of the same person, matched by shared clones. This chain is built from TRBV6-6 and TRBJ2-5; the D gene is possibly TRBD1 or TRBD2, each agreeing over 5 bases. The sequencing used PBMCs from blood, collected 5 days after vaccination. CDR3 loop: CASRRDGQETQYF. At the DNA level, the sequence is TGTGCCAGCAGACGGGACGGCCAAGAGACCCAGTACTTC.